This TCR beta chain was retrieved from a study of cytomegalovirus exposure and HLA in healthy donors. At the level of the study: Earlier work reported approximately 110 million unique TCR beta sequences from about 190 million T cells.

This clone came up once. The V gene lost 7 bases and the J gene lost 3 bases, with 16 bases spanning the gap. From germline, CDR1 is SGHTA and CDR2 FQGNSA. The CDR3 loop spans 14 amino acids. The PCR used 60 Vbeta and 13 Jbeta primers. The protocol was immunoSEQ multiplex PCR, while the TCRdb copy is restricted to in-frame clones and leaves out a portion. This sample has approximately 160,000 clones, with around 80% found just once. Sequencing used PBMCs. The TCR originated in a woman between 45 and 60 years old in good health and CMV-seropositive. The rearrangement links TRBV7-2 to TRBJ2-7; D gene uncertain. The CDR3 DNA reads as TGTGCCAGCACCTTGGGCCGGCGTCACTACGAGCAGTACTTC. The encoded protein is CASTLGRRHYEQYF.